The 22 T cell receptor beta chains below were found in one sample sequenced in a study of identifying expanded T cells in peripheral blood. Sequencing used immunoSEQ multiplex PCR; TCRdb keeps in-frame clones, though not all of them. The sample lists 90,000 to 95,000 clones, approximately 86% occurring once. Material: blood. The receptors were sampled from a person aged 18 to 69 in good health.

The chain employs TRBV2 and TRBJ1-5; 7 bases are a match to TRBD1. The V segment lost 6 bases and the J segment 1 base; nucleotides outside the gene matches: 9. The CDR3 is 16 residues long. The germline V gene has CDR1 SNHLY and CDR2 FYNNEI. The CDR3 loop reads CASRITTGPSNQPQHF. CDR3 DNA sequence: TGTGCCAGCAGGATTACGACAGGGCCGAGCAATCAGCCCCAGCATTTT.

The chain combines TRBV11-2 with TRBJ1-1; D may be TRBD1 (5 bases). This CDR3 is 15 amino acids long. Looked up from germline, CDR1 is SGHAT and CDR2 is FQNNGV. V lost 2 bases, J lost 4 bases, and 14 bases lay in between. The CDR3 DNA reads as TGTGCCAGCAGCTTAAACCTGTGGGACGGCACTGAAGCTTTCTTT. It codes for CASSLNLWDGTEAFF.

This clone turned up a few times. The chain recombines TRBV18 with TRBJ1-5, with D uncertain. The V end was cut by 2 bases, the J end by 7 bases, with 12 bases between. The germline gives CDR1 KGHSH, CDR2 LQKENI. The CDR3 is 14 amino acids. In DNA form, the CDR3 reads TGTGCCAGCTCACCAACCCACTTCGAACAGCCCCAGCATTTT. Encoded protein: CASSPTHFEQPQHF.

V is TRBV7-6 and J is TRBJ1-1, with D perhaps TRBD1 (6 bases). Trimming shortened V by 4 bases and J by 5 bases, and 17 bases separated the two germline ends. CDR1 and CDR2 from the germline V gene are SGHVS and FNYEAQ. The CDR3 spans 15 residues. The CDR3, as DNA: TGTGCCAGCAGCTCCCAAGCGACAGGTTGGACTGAAGCTTTCTTT. It translates to CASSSQATGWTEAFF.

The gene calls are TRBV4-1 and TRBJ2-2, with a weak D call TRBD2 (6 bases). The CDR3 runs to 18 residues. Trimming pared 3 bases from V and 5 bases from J, leaving 22 bases between. Germline lookup yields CDR1 MGHRA and CDR2 YSYEKL. Here the CDR3 DNA reads TGCGCCAGCAGCCACCGGAGCCCCGGGACTTTCCTAACCGGGGAGCTGTTTTTT. Protein product: CASSHRSPGTFLTGELFF.

This clone showed up just a few times. V gene TRBV5-1 combines with J gene TRBJ1-3, with unresolved D. The germline V gene encodes CDR1 SGHRS and CDR2 YFSETQ. The CDR3 length is 14 residues. The V end was cut by 4 bases, the J end by 0 bases, with 8 bases between. The CDR3 reads CASSPDPSGNTIYF. In DNA, the CDR3 is TGCGCCAGCAGCCCGGATCCCTCTGGAAACACCATATATTTT.

The table lists this clone with a few counts. The chain uses TRBV2 and TRBJ1-2; D ambiguous. CDR1 is SNHLY, CDR2 FYNNEI, per germline. V was pared by 5 bases and J by 0 bases, with 7 bases between. This CDR3 has 13 residues. The CDR3 sequence: CASSTETNYGYTF. The CDR3 nucleotides read TGTGCCAGCAGTACCGAGACTAACTATGGCTACACCTTC.

The V and J genes are TRBV30 and TRBJ1-2; D might be TRBD1 (6 bases). The V end lost 4 bases, the J end lost 4 bases, and 19 bases lay between the germline ends. The CDR3 spans 15 residues. From germline, CDR1 is GTSNPN and CDR2 SVGIG (reference sequence). The CDR3, as DNA: TGTGCCTGGATAACAAACACCGGGGGGCCCTATGGCTACACCTTC. This codes for CAWITNTGGPYGYTF. Drawing the rest from reference TRBV30 and TRBJ1-2, the complete variable domain is SQTIHQWPATLVQPVGSPLSLECTVEGTSNPNLYWYRQAAGRGLQLLFYSVGIGQISSEVPQNLSASRPQDRQFILSSKKLLLSDSGFYLCAWITNTGGPYGYTFGSGTRLTVV.

This CDR3 reads CSVTTSGPYEQYF. The CDR3 DNA follows: TGCAGCGTAACAACTAGCGGCCCCTACGAGCAGTACTTC. The J gene is TRBJ2-7, the V gene TRBV29-1; 8 nucleotides line up with TRBD2. This CDR3 is built from 13 residues. Germline CDR1 and CDR2: SQVTM and ANQGSEA. Trimming took 6 bases from V and 2 from J; bases not matched to a gene: 6.

This clone was observed once. The chain links TRBV25-1 to TRBJ1-4; tentative D call: TRBD1 (6 bases). V shed 1 base and J shed 8 bases, with 17 bases lying between them. The germline CDR1 and CDR2 sequences are MGHDK and SYGVNS. The CDR3 is made up of 16 amino acids. CDR3 in DNA: TGTGCCAGCAGTGAATTAGCAGGAACAGGGCGCGAAAAACTGTTTTTT. Translating gives CASSELAGTGREKLFF. The complete variable domain, with remaining parts taken from reference TRBV25-1 and TRBJ1-4, reads EADIYQTPRYLVIGTGKKITLECSQTMGHDKMYWYQQDPGMELHLIHYSYGVNSTEKGDLSSESTVSRIRTEHFPLTLESARPSHTSQYLCASSELAGTGREKLFFGSGTQLSVL.

V gene TRBV5-4 combines with J gene TRBJ2-3; the match to TRBD2 covers 8 bases. The junction had 7 bases not matched to a gene; V was cut back by 4 bases and J by 3 bases. Germline V CDR1 and CDR2: SGHNT, YYREEE (reference sequence). This CDR3 comprises 15 residues. The chain's CDR3 is CASSPRGGQTDTQYF. The CDR3 bases are TGTGCCAGCAGCCCCCGGGGGGGCCAAACAGATACGCAGTATTTT.

The chain is built from TRBV7-9 and TRBJ1-2; a weak D match, TRBD1 (5 bases). Trimming took off 2 bases at V and 8 bases at J, with 12 bases between the two ends. CDR1 is SEHNR, CDR2 FQNEAQ, per germline (reference sequence). The CDR3 is made up of 13 amino acids. The CDR3 DNA reads TGTGCCAGCAGCTTAAGCACAGAGGGGGGCTACACCTTC. It specifies CASSLSTEGGYTF.

The chain uses TRBV9 and TRBJ1-2; D not resolved. Germline V gene data show CDR1 as SGDLS and CDR2 as YYNGEE. The CDR3 loop spans 14 amino acids. Trimming pared 4 bases from V and 3 bases from J, leaving 13 bases between. The CDR3 coding sequence is TGTGCCAGCAGCCCTCAGGTGGGTGACTATGGCTACACCTTC. Protein product: CASSPQVGDYGYTF.

The chain joins TRBV2 to TRBJ1-1, with 7 positions matching TRBD1. The CDR3 contains 13 residues. Trimming took 10 bases from V and 2 from J; bases not matched to a gene: 7. The germline CDR1 and CDR2 sequences are SNHLY and FYNNEI. The chain's CDR3 is CAKSGQANTEAFF. The CDR3, as DNA: TGTGCCAAATCAGGACAGGCCAACACTGAAGCTTTCTTT.

J is TRBJ1-2 and V is TRBV2; tentatively, D is TRBD1 (6 bases). V lost 5 bases to trimming and J lost 8 bases, with 21 bases between them. This CDR3 contains 15 residues. Germline V gene data show CDR1 as SNHLY and CDR2 as FYNNEI. CDR3 in amino acids: CASSLLEGGGGGYTF. DNA of the CDR3: TGTGCCAGCAGTCTGTTGGAGGGGGGAGGCGGAGGCTACACCTTC.

The chain combines TRBV15 with TRBJ1-1; D is ambiguous. The ends were cut back, 6 bases at V and 1 base at J, with 9 bases in the middle. This CDR3 is built from 13 residues. Germline CDR1 and CDR2: LNHNV and YYDKDF (reference sequence). The CDR3: CATSFQENTEAFF. The CDR3 DNA follows: TGTGCCACCAGTTTTCAGGAGAACACTGAAGCTTTCTTT.

The chain is built from TRBV4-1 and TRBJ2-7, with TRBD1 matching 7 bases. V lost 6 bases, J lost 2 bases, and 7 bases stayed unmatched. The CDR3 contains 14 residues. Germline-derived CDR1 and CDR2 are MGHRA and YSYEKL. CDR3 DNA sequence: TGCGCCAGCAGAGTCGGGACAGATACCTACGAGCAGTACTTC. Translating gives CASRVGTDTYEQYF.

J is TRBJ2-7 and V is TRBV30, with 7 bases lining up with TRBD2. Germline values: CDR1 GTSNPN, CDR2 SVGIG (reference sequence). The junction had 11 bases not matched to a gene; V was cut back by 3 bases and J by 3 bases. The CDR3 has 15 amino acids. The CDR3 spells CAWRPTSGGHYEQYF. In nucleotides, the CDR3 is TGTGCCTGGAGACCTACGTCGGGGGGTCACTACGAGCAGTACTTC.

The rearrangement uses TRBV7-2 and TRBJ2-3; D is perhaps TRBD2 (6 bases). There are 14 residues in the CDR3. Germline assignment: CDR1 SGHTA and CDR2 FQGNSA. The ends were cut back, 5 bases at V and 7 bases at J, with 16 bases in the middle. The CDR3 spells CASSPSWGVNTQYF. CDR3 nucleotides: TGTGCCAGCAGCCCCAGTTGGGGGGTCAATACGCAGTATTTT.

This chain joins TRBV11-1 and TRBJ2-7, with 8 bases lining up with TRBD2. V gave up 3 bases and J gave up 6 bases; unmatched junction bases: 10. Germline V gene data show CDR1 as SGHAT and CDR2 as FQDESV (reference sequence). CDR3 length: 15 amino acids. The CDR3 protein is CASSFQAGVLSEQYF. In DNA form, the CDR3 reads TGTGCCAGCAGCTTCCAAGCGGGAGTTTTATCCGAGCAGTACTTC.

The chain carries TRBV5-5 and TRBJ1-5; 8 bases fit TRBD1. Trimming took 0 bases from V and 3 from J; bases not matched to a gene: 5. Germline values: CDR1 SGHKS, CDR2 YYEKEE (reference sequence). This CDR3 contains 16 residues. CDR3 DNA sequence: TGTGCCAGCAGCTTGGGACAGGGGAGAGTCAATCAGCCCCAGCATTTT. It specifies CASSLGQGRVNQPQHF.

The chain carries TRBV5-1 and TRBJ1-2; tentatively, D is TRBD1 (5 bases). V was clipped by 4 bases and J by 4 bases, with 29 bases between them. The CDR3 length is 19 residues. CDR1 SGHRS and CDR2 YFSETQ come from the germline V gene. CDR3 coding DNA: TGCGCCAGCAGCCCAACACCGGGGCCGTTTTTGCGAAAGAGCTATGGCTACACCTTC. Translated: CASSPTPGPFLRKSYGYTF.